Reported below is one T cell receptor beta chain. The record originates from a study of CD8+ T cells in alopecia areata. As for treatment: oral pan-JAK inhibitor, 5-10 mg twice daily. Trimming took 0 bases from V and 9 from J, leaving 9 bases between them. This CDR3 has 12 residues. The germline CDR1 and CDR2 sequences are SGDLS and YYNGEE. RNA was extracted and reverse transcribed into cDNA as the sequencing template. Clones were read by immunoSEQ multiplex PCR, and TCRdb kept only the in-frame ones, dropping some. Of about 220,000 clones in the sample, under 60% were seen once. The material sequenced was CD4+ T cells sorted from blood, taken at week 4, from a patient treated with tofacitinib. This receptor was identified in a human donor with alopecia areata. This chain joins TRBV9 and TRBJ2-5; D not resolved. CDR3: CASSVGGEPQYF. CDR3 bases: TGTGCCAGCAGCGTAGGGGGTGAGCCCCAGTACTTC.